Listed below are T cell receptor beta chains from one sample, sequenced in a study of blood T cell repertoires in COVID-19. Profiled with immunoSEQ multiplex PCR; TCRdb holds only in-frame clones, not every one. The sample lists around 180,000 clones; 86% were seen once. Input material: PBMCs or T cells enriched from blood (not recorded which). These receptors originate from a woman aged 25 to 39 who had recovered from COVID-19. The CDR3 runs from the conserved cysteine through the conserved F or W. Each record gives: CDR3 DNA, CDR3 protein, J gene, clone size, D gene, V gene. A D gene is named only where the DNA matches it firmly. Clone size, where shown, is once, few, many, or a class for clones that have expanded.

CDR3 DNA: TGTGCCAGCAGTCAACTAGCCAATGAGCAGTTCTTC
CDR3 protein: CASSQLANEQFF
J gene: TRBJ2-1
clone size: .
D gene: .
V gene: TRBV7-2

CDR3 DNA: TGCAGCGTTGGAGGGGGACCTGGAAACACCATATATTTT
CDR3 protein: CSVGGGPGNTIYF
J gene: TRBJ1-3
clone size: .
D gene: .
V gene: TRBV29-1

CDR3 DNA: TGTGCCAGCAAAAATACAGGGGCGCAGTCCTATGGCTACACCTTC
CDR3 protein: CASKNTGAQSYGYTF
J gene: TRBJ1-2
clone size: .
D gene: TRBD1
V gene: TRBV28

CDR3 DNA: TGTGCCAGCAGTGAACTAGGGAGGGTGGAGACCCAGTACTTC
CDR3 protein: CASSELGRVETQYF
J gene: TRBJ2-5
clone size: .
D gene: TRBD2
V gene: TRBV6-1

CDR3 DNA: TGCAGCGTTGAGTTACTAGCGGGAGTTTCGCTGCATTTCAATGAGCAGTTCTTC
CDR3 protein: CSVELLAGVSLHFNEQFF
J gene: TRBJ2-1
clone size: .
D gene: TRBD2
V gene: TRBV29-1

CDR3 DNA: TGTGCCAGCAGCTTGGTCGGGACAGGCCGTTACAATGAGCAGTTCTTC
CDR3 protein: CASSLVGTGRYNEQFF
J gene: TRBJ2-1
clone size: .
D gene: TRBD1
V gene: TRBV5-5

CDR3 DNA: TGTGCCAGCAGCCCCCGGACAGGGAACATTGGCTACACCTTC
CDR3 protein: CASSPRTGNIGYTF
J gene: TRBJ1-2
clone size: .
D gene: TRBD1
V gene: TRBV7-8

CDR3 DNA: TGTGCCAGCAGTGCGGACAGCTACGAGCAGTACTTC
CDR3 protein: CASSADSYEQYF
J gene: TRBJ2-7
clone size: .
D gene: .
V gene: TRBV2

CDR3 DNA: TGCAGCGGTGGGGGAGGGAGCGCCTACAATGAGCAGTTCTTC
CDR3 protein: CSGGGGSAYNEQFF
J gene: TRBJ2-1
clone size: .
D gene: TRBD2
V gene: TRBV29-1

CDR3 DNA: TGTGCCAGTAGGGCGGGAGAAGGTTTCGGGGAGCTGTTTTTT
CDR3 protein: CASRAGEGFGELFF
J gene: TRBJ2-2
clone size: .
D gene: TRBD2
V gene: TRBV19

CDR3 DNA: TGTGCCAGCAGCTTCCGCGGGAGGGCCAACACCGGGGAGCTGTTTTTT
CDR3 protein: CASSFRGRANTGELFF
J gene: TRBJ2-2
clone size: .
D gene: TRBD2
V gene: TRBV5-4

CDR3 DNA: TGTGCCAGCAGCCGACCGGGACTGGCTTACAATGAGCAGTTCTTC
CDR3 protein: CASSRPGLAYNEQFF
J gene: TRBJ2-1
clone size: .
D gene: .
V gene: TRBV2

CDR3 DNA: TGTGCCAGCAGCTTACACAGGGTTAACTACGAGCAGTACTTC
CDR3 protein: CASSLHRVNYEQYF
J gene: TRBJ2-7
clone size: .
D gene: .
V gene: TRBV5-6

CDR3 DNA: TGTGCCAGCAGTCCCAGGAGGACTAGCGGGAGTACAGATACGCAGTATTTT
CDR3 protein: CASSPRRTSGSTDTQYF
J gene: TRBJ2-3
clone size: .
D gene: TRBD2
V gene: TRBV5-4

CDR3 DNA: TGCAGCGTGGGACAGCAACCTAATCAGCCCCAGCATTTT
CDR3 protein: CSVGQQPNQPQHF
J gene: TRBJ1-5
clone size: .
D gene: TRBD1
V gene: TRBV29-1

CDR3 DNA: TGTGCCAGCAGCCAAGTTTTACTTGGGCCGGCCAGGGTTGAGACCCAGTACTTC
CDR3 protein: CASSQVLLGPARVETQYF
J gene: TRBJ2-5
clone size: .
D gene: .
V gene: TRBV3-1/TRBV3-2

CDR3 DNA: TGCGCCAGCAGCCAAGACACCAGTAATGGTGGCTACACCTTC
CDR3 protein: CASSQDTSNGGYTF
J gene: TRBJ1-2
clone size: .
D gene: .
V gene: TRBV4-1

CDR3 DNA: TGTGCCTGGCGCGGCTCGGCGGTGGAAAAACTGTTTTTT
CDR3 protein: CAWRGSAVEKLFF
J gene: TRBJ1-4
clone size: .
D gene: .
V gene: TRBV30

CDR3 DNA: TGTGCCAGCAGCCAAACAGGGAACCGAAACACCATATATTTT
CDR3 protein: CASSQTGNRNTIYF
J gene: TRBJ1-3
clone size: few
D gene: .
V gene: TRBV3-1/TRBV3-2

CDR3 DNA: TGTGCCAGCAGCGATGGACAGACCCAAACCATGAACACTGAAGCTTTCTTT
CDR3 protein: CASSDGQTQTMNTEAFF
J gene: TRBJ1-1
clone size: .
D gene: .
V gene: TRBV5-5

CDR3 DNA: TGTGCCAGCAGCTTATGGCACAGAGTCATGAACACTGAAGCTTTCTTT
CDR3 protein: CASSLWHRVMNTEAFF
J gene: TRBJ1-1
clone size: .
D gene: .
V gene: TRBV11-2

CDR3 DNA: TGTGCCAGCCAGACTAGCGGGAGTTTCTACGAGCAGTACTTC
CDR3 protein: CASQTSGSFYEQYF
J gene: TRBJ2-7
clone size: .
D gene: TRBD2
V gene: TRBV6-5

CDR3 DNA: TGTGCCAGTCGAGCGACAGGGCAAAGTGAAAAACTGTTTTTT
CDR3 protein: CASRATGQSEKLFF
J gene: TRBJ1-4
clone size: .
D gene: TRBD1
V gene: TRBV19

CDR3 DNA: TGTGCCAGCAGCTTAGCGCAGGGGCCCCACTACAATGAGCAGTTCTTC
CDR3 protein: CASSLAQGPHYNEQFF
J gene: TRBJ2-1
clone size: .
D gene: .
V gene: TRBV7-8

CDR3 DNA: TGTGCCAGCAGCGTAGCAATTTCCGGGGAGCTGTTTTTT
CDR3 protein: CASSVAISGELFF
J gene: TRBJ2-2
clone size: .
D gene: .
V gene: TRBV9

CDR3 DNA: TGCGCCAGCAGCTTGAACGTTGGCGGCTACACCTTC
CDR3 protein: CASSLNVGGYTF
J gene: TRBJ1-2
clone size: .
D gene: .
V gene: TRBV5-1

CDR3 DNA: TGTGCCAGCAGCTTAGGAAGCGAACTAGCGGATTACAATGAGCAGTTCTTC
CDR3 protein: CASSLGSELADYNEQFF
J gene: TRBJ2-1
clone size: once
D gene: TRBD2
V gene: TRBV7-9

CDR3 DNA: TGTGCCAGCAGTTACAGTGGCTGGACAGCCTATGGCTACACCTTC
CDR3 protein: CASSYSGWTAYGYTF
J gene: TRBJ1-2
clone size: .
D gene: .
V gene: TRBV6-5

CDR3 DNA: TGTGCCAGCAGTCCCCTACAGGGTCTCGCTGAAGCTTTCTTT
CDR3 protein: CASSPLQGLAEAFF
J gene: TRBJ1-1
clone size: .
D gene: .
V gene: TRBV6-1

CDR3 DNA: TGTGCCACCAGCAGAAGGCGGGAGGGCGACGAGCAGTACTTC
CDR3 protein: CATSRRREGDEQYF
J gene: TRBJ2-7
clone size: .
D gene: TRBD2
V gene: TRBV15

CDR3 DNA: TGTGCCAGCAGCTTGTGGGAGGAGGGGACAGATACGCAGTATTTT
CDR3 protein: CASSLWEEGTDTQYF
J gene: TRBJ2-3
clone size: .
D gene: .
V gene: TRBV5-4

CDR3 DNA: TGCGCCAGCGGGTTACAGACCCGTGCCCCCTACGAGCAGTACTTC
CDR3 protein: CASGLQTRAPYEQYF
J gene: TRBJ2-7
clone size: .
D gene: .
V gene: TRBV23-1

CDR3 DNA: TGTGCCAGCTCACGGACTAGCGGGATCACCTACAATGAGCAGTTCTTC
CDR3 protein: CASSRTSGITYNEQFF
J gene: TRBJ2-1
clone size: .
D gene: TRBD2
V gene: TRBV18

CDR3 DNA: TGTGCCAGCAGCCTCGGGACAGATTCATACAATGAGCAGTTCTTC
CDR3 protein: CASSLGTDSYNEQFF
J gene: TRBJ2-1
clone size: .
D gene: TRBD1
V gene: TRBV7-2

CDR3 DNA: TGCGCCAGCAGTCAATCAGGCCAGGCCCCCGTTTACGAGCAGTACTTC
CDR3 protein: CASSQSGQAPVYEQYF
J gene: TRBJ2-7
clone size: .
D gene: .
V gene: TRBV23-1

CDR3 DNA: TGTGCCAGCAGCGTACCTCGTGACCCTACTAGACCGGCAGATACGCAATATTTT
CDR3 protein: CASSVPRDPTRPADTQYF
J gene: TRBJ2-3
clone size: .
D gene: .
V gene: TRBV7-8

CDR3 DNA: TGTGCCACCAGTCACGGACAGGGGGCATGGGAGCAGTTCTTC
CDR3 protein: CATSHGQGAWEQFF
J gene: TRBJ2-1
clone size: .
D gene: TRBD1
V gene: TRBV24-1

CDR3 DNA: TGTGCCAGTAGTATACGACAAACTGGAAACACCATATATTTT
CDR3 protein: CASSIRQTGNTIYF
J gene: TRBJ1-3
clone size: .
D gene: .
V gene: TRBV19

CDR3 DNA: TGTGCCAGCAGTCCCACTCACAATGAGCAGTTCTTC
CDR3 protein: CASSPTHNEQFF
J gene: TRBJ2-1
clone size: once
D gene: .
V gene: TRBV27

CDR3 DNA: TGCAGAGGGGTTAGCTACAATGAGCAGTTCTTC
CDR3 protein: CRGVSYNEQFF
J gene: TRBJ2-1
clone size: .
D gene: .
V gene: TRBV20-1

CDR3 DNA: TGTGCCAGCAGCTCACTACAGGGTTCGAGCTCCTACGAGCAGTACTTC
CDR3 protein: CASSSLQGSSSYEQYF
J gene: TRBJ2-7
clone size: .
D gene: .
V gene: TRBV7-8

CDR3 DNA: TGTGCCAGGGGGACAGGGGAGAGGCTGTTTTTT
CDR3 protein: CARGTGERLFF
J gene: TRBJ2-2
clone size: .
D gene: TRBD1
V gene: TRBV19

CDR3 DNA: TGTGCCAGCCTGGGTATACCAGGGGCCATGAACACTGAAGCTTTCTTT
CDR3 protein: CASLGIPGAMNTEAFF
J gene: TRBJ1-1
clone size: .
D gene: .
V gene: TRBV28

CDR3 DNA: TGCGCCAGCAGCTCCCCCGAACCAACTCCTTGGACTAGCGGGAGGTTCGGCACAGATACGCAGTATTTT
CDR3 protein: CASSSPEPTPWTSGRFGTDTQYF
J gene: TRBJ2-3
clone size: .
D gene: TRBD2
V gene: TRBV5-1

CDR3 DNA: TGTGCCAGTAGGGGGACTATCGGCACAGATACGCAGTATTTT
CDR3 protein: CASRGTIGTDTQYF
J gene: TRBJ2-3
clone size: once
D gene: TRBD2
V gene: TRBV19

CDR3 DNA: TGTGCCAGCAGCTTAGCGGGGCTCACCGGGGAGCTGTTTTTT
CDR3 protein: CASSLAGLTGELFF
J gene: TRBJ2-2
clone size: .
D gene: .
V gene: TRBV7-9

CDR3 DNA: TGCAGCGCGAAATACCTACTAGCGGACAACTCCTACAATGAGCAGTTCTTC
CDR3 protein: CSAKYLLADNSYNEQFF
J gene: TRBJ2-1
clone size: .
D gene: TRBD2
V gene: TRBV29-1

CDR3 DNA: TGTGCCAGCAGCGCTAGGACAGAAGATACGCAGTATTTT
CDR3 protein: CASSARTEDTQYF
J gene: TRBJ2-3
clone size: .
D gene: .
V gene: TRBV4-2

CDR3 DNA: TGTGCCAGCAGTCGGACAGGGCGCAATGAGCAGTTCTTC
CDR3 protein: CASSRTGRNEQFF
J gene: TRBJ2-1
clone size: few
D gene: TRBD1
V gene: TRBV14

CDR3 DNA: TGTGCCAGCAGCCTCAGGAGGGGCCTAGCGGGAGGTTACGAGCAGTACTTC
CDR3 protein: CASSLRRGLAGGYEQYF
J gene: TRBJ2-7
clone size: .
D gene: TRBD2
V gene: TRBV7-8

CDR3 DNA: TGTGCCAGCAGGAAGGACAGGGACTATGGCTACACCTTC
CDR3 protein: CASRKDRDYGYTF
J gene: TRBJ1-2
clone size: .
D gene: TRBD1
V gene: TRBV6-4

CDR3 DNA: TGTGCCACCAGTGATGCCACACTAGCGGGTACTTACAATGAGCAGTTCTTC
CDR3 protein: CATSDATLAGTYNEQFF
J gene: TRBJ2-1
clone size: .
D gene: TRBD2
V gene: TRBV24-1

CDR3 DNA: TGTGCCAGCGCACGGGGTCCCAGCACAGATACGCAGTATTTT
CDR3 protein: CASARGPSTDTQYF
J gene: TRBJ2-3
clone size: .
D gene: .
V gene: TRBV11-2